The TCR beta chain under discussion was sequenced for a study of blood T cell repertoires in COVID-19. The method was immunoSEQ multiplex PCR; TCRdb's version includes in-frame clones alone and lacks a portion of them. This sample yields 310,000 or so clones, of which roughly 90% are seen a single time; over 9% belongs to the top ten. Patients from Seattle were sampled longitudinally, starting during active infection. The CDR3 runs to 16 residues. J lost 4 bases, V lost 1 base, and 4 bases had no gene match. CDR1 SGHVS and CDR2 FQNEAQ come from the germline V gene. The TCR comes from a woman in her thirties with COVID-19, enrolled during active disease. Sequenced input: peripheral blood. This chain links TRBV7-8 with TRBJ2-2, with 9 bases matching TRBD1. Here the CDR3 reads CASSLGTGVGTGELFF. The CDR3 DNA is TGTGCCAGCAGCTTAGGGACAGGGGTGGGCACCGGGGAGCTGTTTTTT. The full variable domain, rest sourced from reference TRBV7-8 and TRBJ2-2, is GAGVSQSPRYKVAKRGQDVALRCDPISGHVSLFWYQQALGQGPEFLTYFQNEAQLDKSGLPSDRFFAERPEGSVSTLKIQRTQQEDSAVYLCASSLGTGVGTGELFFGEGSRLTVL.